This TCR beta chain derives from a study of T cell responses to AZD1222 COVID-19 vaccine. Method: immunoSEQ multiplex PCR; TCRdb's copy keeps in-frame clones and lacks some. The table lists fewer than 180,000 clones, 94% of them singletons. Points on this clone: Its antigen is still unknown.

General observations from the study: The peak T cell response came first, and repertoires were sampled only after it.

V dropped 0 bases and J dropped 4 bases, with 9 bases sitting between them. The V gene's germline CDR1 is ENHRY and CDR2 SYGVKD. This CDR3 is 15 amino acids long. This TCR derives from an adult in good health. The sample consisted of peripheral blood, taken on day 0 of AZD1222 vaccination. The chain is built from TRBV10-3 and TRBJ1-4; the D gene is possibly TRBD1 (6 bases). The CDR3 spells CAISESRQVNEKLFF. The CDR3 coding sequence is TGTGCCATCAGTGAGTCTCGACAGGTTAATGAAAAACTGTTTTTT.